This record concerns one T cell receptor beta chain sequence. The antigen is unknown. The CDR3 sequence is 15 residues long. Germline loops: CDR1 SGDLS, CDR2 YYNGEE. The V and J ends lost 6 bases and 1 base respectively, with 16 bases between them. Some clones are missing from TCRdb's copy, which holds only in-frame ones; the method was immunoSEQ multiplex PCR. The table lists some 38,000 clones, around 90% of them singletons. These data are taken from a study of a mutant IDH1 vaccine in newly diagnosed glioma. For the study at large: Patients arrived already treated with radiotherapy, temozolomide, or both, most having had both. General study results and limits: Detectable vaccine-induced immune responses arose in around 92% of patients. Among top peripheral T cell clonotypes, changes seemed unrelated to pseudoprogression.

The time point was: baseline, week 1 (first vaccination visit). As to treatment: pre-vaccination baseline after standard-of-care therapy. Each of the donors came in with new WHO grade 3 or 4 astrocytomas that were IDH1-mutant and ATRX-lost. This TCR came from a young man with glioma. The chain links TRBV9 to TRBJ2-5, with a tentative D call TRBD2 (5 bases). Sample: PBMCs, taken from a glioma patient treated with radiotherapy, temozolomide or both. CDR3 DNA sequence: TGTGCCAGCACCTTGGGTGCCGGGGTCCAAGAGACCCAGTACTTC. It specifies CASTLGAGVQETQYF. Variable domain in full (rest from reference TRBV9 and TRBJ2-5): DSGVTQTPKHLITATGQRVTLRCSPRSGDLSVYWYQQSLDQGLQFLIQYYNGEERAKGNILERFSAQQFPDLHSELNLSSLELGDSALYFCASTLGAGVQETQYFGPGTRLLVL.